This is a list of T cell receptor beta chains from one sample in a study of tumor and adjacent non-tumor tissue in lung cancer. One entry per CDR3 protein, called by TCRdb with MiXCR from the multiplex PCR reads. The data hold approximately 79,000 distinct CDR3 sequences, with 72% observed a single time. The material sequenced was lung tumor tissue. These receptors were obtained from a middle-aged woman with non-small cell lung cancer. CDR3s include the opening cysteine and the closing phenylalanine or tryptophan. The order of the fields is clone size, J gene, V gene, D gene, CDR3 protein, CDR3 DNA. The D gene is left open where the match is weak. Only part of the rows carry a size: once, few, many, or a class if the clone is expanded.

abundance: NA
j_gene: TRBJ1-5
v_gene: TRBV6-6
d_gene: NA
CDR3aa: CASMPSGGGDTQHF
CDR3nt: TGTGCCAGTATGCCTAGCGGGGGGGGGGATACGCAGCATTTT

abundance: NA
j_gene: TRBJ2-7
v_gene: TRBV10-3
d_gene: NA
CDR3aa: CTINDPLYEQYF
CDR3nt: TGTACCATCAATGACCCACTTTACGAGCAGTACTTC

abundance: NA
j_gene: TRBJ2-5
v_gene: TRBV6-2/TRBV6-3
d_gene: NA
CDR3aa: CASGAGALSQETQYF
CDR3nt: TGTGCCAGCGGTGCAGGCGCCTTGTCTCAAGAGACCCAGTACTTC

abundance: NA
j_gene: TRBJ2-3
v_gene: TRBV11-2
d_gene: NA
CDR3aa: CASSAQVTQYF
CDR3nt: TGTGCCAGTAGCGCACAGGTTACGCAGTATTTC

abundance: NA
j_gene: TRBJ2-4
v_gene: TRBV11-2
d_gene: NA
CDR3aa: CASSLSGQLAKNIEYF
CDR3nt: TGTGCCAGCAGCTTATCCGGACAGCTAGCTAAAAATATTGAGTACTTC

abundance: NA
j_gene: TRBJ2-3
v_gene: TRBV4-2
d_gene: NA
CDR3aa: CASGSPADGYTDTQYF
CDR3nt: TGTGCCAGCGGCTCCCCTGCTGACGGGTACACAGATACGCAGTATTTT

abundance: NA
j_gene: TRBJ1-2
v_gene: TRBV11-2
d_gene: NA
CDR3aa: CASSAGTQRYGYTF
CDR3nt: TGTGCCAGCAGCGCCGGGACACAACGATATGGCTACACCTTC

abundance: NA
j_gene: TRBJ1-4
v_gene: TRBV5-6
d_gene: NA
CDR3aa: CASSHRDADEKLFF
CDR3nt: TGTGCCAGCAGCCACCGGGACGCCGATGAAAAACTATTTTTT

abundance: many
j_gene: TRBJ2-7
v_gene: TRBV5-6
d_gene: TRBD2
CDR3aa: CASSVRLAGNEQYF
CDR3nt: TGTGCCAGCAGCGTAAGACTAGCGGGAAACGAGCAGTACTTC

abundance: NA
j_gene: TRBJ2-3
v_gene: TRBV29-1
d_gene: NA
CDR3aa: CIVEGGPTESTGTQYF
CDR3nt: TGCATCGTTGAAGGGGGGCCGACAGAGAGTACAGGTACGCAGTATTTT

abundance: medium-sized
j_gene: TRBJ2-2
v_gene: TRBV4-2
d_gene: NA
CDR3aa: CASSQVGYTGELFF
CDR3nt: TGTGCCAGCAGCCAAGTTGGGTACACCGGGGAGCTGTTTTTT

abundance: NA
j_gene: TRBJ2-7
v_gene: TRBV11-2
d_gene: TRBD1
CDR3aa: CACSRTGFDQYF
CDR3nt: TGTGCATGCAGCCGGACAGGGTTCGACCAGTACTTC

abundance: NA
j_gene: TRBJ1-5
v_gene: TRBV5-6
d_gene: NA
CDR3aa: CASSLGMASGLFHIQPQHF
CDR3nt: TGTGCCAGCAGCTTGGGTATGGCAAGTGGTCTCTTCCACATTCAGCCCCAGCATTTT

abundance: NA
j_gene: TRBJ2-5
v_gene: TRBV5-6
d_gene: NA
CDR3aa: CASSLTPQETQYF
CDR3nt: TGTGCTAGCAGCTTGACCCCACAAGAGACCCAGTACTTC

abundance: many
j_gene: TRBJ2-7
v_gene: TRBV6-6
d_gene: NA
CDR3aa: CASSSRGGVISYEQYF
CDR3nt: TGTGCCAGCAGTTCCCGAGGAGGGGTTATCAGCTACGAGCAGTACTTC

abundance: NA
j_gene: TRBJ1-6
v_gene: TRBV4-2
d_gene: NA
CDR3aa: CASNQDPPAGLGNSPLHF
CDR3nt: TGTGCCAGCAACCAAGATCCTCCGGCGGGGTTGGGTAATTCACCCCTCCACTTT

abundance: many
j_gene: TRBJ2-4
v_gene: TRBV6-1
d_gene: NA
CDR3aa: CASSAYDWTADIQYF
CDR3nt: TGTGCCAGCAGTGCGTATGACTGGACTGCTGACATTCAGTACTTC

abundance: NA
j_gene: TRBJ2-1
v_gene: TRBV28
d_gene: NA
CDR3aa: CASSLNDGQFF
CDR3nt: TGTGCCAGTAGTTTGAACGATGGGCAGTTCTTC

abundance: NA
j_gene: TRBJ2-7
v_gene: TRBV11-2
d_gene: NA
CDR3aa: CASSLDPQRSYDQYF
CDR3nt: TGTGCCAGTAGCCTAGATCCCCAGAGGTCCTACGACCAGTACTTC

abundance: NA
j_gene: TRBJ1-2
v_gene: TRBV2
d_gene: TRBD1
CDR3aa: CTSTPVGTVRGYTF
CDR3nt: TGTACCAGCACCCCGGTAGGGACAGTTCGGGGCTACACCTTC

abundance: once
j_gene: TRBJ1-5
v_gene: TRBV7-8
d_gene: TRBD1
CDR3aa: CASSLLGTESSQLQHF
CDR3nt: TGTGCCAGCAGCCTCCTCGGGACAGAATCCAGTCAGCTCCAGCATTTT

abundance: NA
j_gene: TRBJ2-7
v_gene: TRBV28
d_gene: TRBD2
CDR3aa: CASSSPGLAGQLQYF
CDR3nt: TGTGCCAGCAGTTCCCCTGGACTAGCGGGACAACTGCAGTACTTC

abundance: NA
j_gene: TRBJ2-3
v_gene: TRBV6-2/TRBV6-3
d_gene: NA
CDR3aa: CASDTYDPAADTQYF
CDR3nt: TGTGCCAGCGACACATATGACCCCGCGGCAGATACGCAGTATTTT

abundance: many
j_gene: TRBJ1-4
v_gene: TRBV12-3/TRBV12-4
d_gene: TRBD1
CDR3aa: CASSLGRGEENEKLFF
CDR3nt: TGTGCCAGCAGTTTAGGCAGGGGGGAAGAAAATGAAAAACTGTTTTTT

abundance: NA
j_gene: TRBJ1-1
v_gene: TRBV29-1
d_gene: TRBD1
CDR3aa: CCVDRGVNTEAFF
CDR3nt: TGCTGTGTTGACAGGGGAGTGAACACTGAAGCTTTCTTT

abundance: few
j_gene: TRBJ2-7
v_gene: TRBV7-3
d_gene: TRBD1
CDR3aa: CASSCTGDLSYEQYF
CDR3nt: TGTGCCAGCAGCTGCACAGGGGACCTCTCCTACGAGCAGTACTTC

abundance: NA
j_gene: TRBJ2-2
v_gene: TRBV6-1
d_gene: NA
CDR3aa: CASSPSQTHTGELFF
CDR3nt: TGTGCCAGCAGTCCATCCCAGACCCACACCGGGGAGCTGTTTTTT

abundance: few
j_gene: TRBJ2-7
v_gene: TRBV11-2
d_gene: NA
CDR3aa: CASSLDSQRCYVQYF
CDR3nt: TGTGCCAGCAGCTTAGATTCCCAGAGGTGCTACGTGCAGTACTTC

abundance: NA
j_gene: TRBJ1-6
v_gene: TRBV6-5
d_gene: NA
CDR3aa: CASSHSWAVLNSPFHF
CDR3nt: TGTGCCAGCAGCCACTCCTGGGCAGTGTTAAATTCACCCTTCCACTTT

abundance: many
j_gene: TRBJ2-1
v_gene: TRBV20-1
d_gene: TRBD2
CDR3aa: CSAPLPVAGGSNEQFF
CDR3nt: TGCAGTGCACCCCTCCCGGTAGCGGGAGGCTCCAATGAGCAGTTCTTC

abundance: NA
j_gene: TRBJ1-1
v_gene: TRBV11-1
d_gene: TRBD1
CDR3aa: CATTQTGTGRTEAIF
CDR3nt: TGTGCTACCACTCAGACCGGGACAGGGAGAACTGAAGCTATCTTT

abundance: many
j_gene: TRBJ2-1
v_gene: TRBV6-5
d_gene: TRBD2
CDR3aa: CASSPDPSGSSYNEQFF
CDR3nt: TGTGCCAGCAGTCCCGACCCTAGCGGGAGCTCCTACAATGAGCAGTTCTTC

abundance: NA
j_gene: TRBJ2-2
v_gene: TRBV6-5
d_gene: NA
CDR3aa: CASSYKGIGNTWELFF
CDR3nt: TGTGCCAGCAGCTACAAAGGGATAGGGAACACCTGGGAGCTGTTTTTT